This T cell receptor (beta chain) derives from a study of blood T cell repertoires in COVID-19 (TCRdb year 2020). At the level of the whole study: Samples from collaborators originated in the United States, Italy and Spain and spanned both the acute and convalescent phases of COVID-19. The prospective study material was composed of cDNA or gDNA derived from T cells, B-cell-depleted T cells, or PBMCs. The samples were drawn from two sources: the first 160 participants of the ongoing ImmuneRACE study, and 1,000 to 1,500 subjects contributed by 6 global collaborators. The repertoires were made available in a free public database intended to serve as a resource for research on the immune response to SARS-CoV-2. Where HLA class I and class II types were available, the types were taken from metadata supplied by the sample provider, not from assay-based typing. Sample metadata almost always included a de-identified subject ID, COVID-19 status, age in years and sex. Deeply sampled blood TCRbeta repertoires from subjects exposed to, actively infected with, or recovered from COVID-19 were included in the dataset.

The immunoSEQ Assay, a bias-controlled multiplex PCR, was used to amplify TCRbeta CDR3 regions from genomic DNA. Regarding the original processing steps: Nucleated cell counts per sample were estimated from amplification of reference gene primers within the assay. To quantify the absolute abundance of each unique TCRbeta CDR3 rearrangement, sequence reads were collapsed and filtered. For each sample, productive Simpson clonality was calculated by taking the square root of Simpson's diversity index across productive rearrangements. This immuneACCESS table, as held by TCRdb, lists in-frame sequences with V and J called but not all clones. Of the missing ones, under half trace to an unresolved V gene in checked studies; the others have no known cause. The V and J calls and clone size come from that table; D and trimming were worked out from the DNA. The sample table contains around 300,000 clones; only one count was recorded for 75% to 90% of them. The ten top clones hold around 5% of the sample.

V lost 0 bases and J lost 2 bases; the stretch between them is 10 bases long. Measured from the cysteine to the phenylalanine, the CDR3 is 15 residues long. Only the CDR3 portion is preserved as DNA: 45 bases, with reading frame beginning at the first base. From the germline V gene, CDR1 is MGHRA and CDR2 is YSYEKL. What the research found in general, with its limitations: How much clinical and demographic metadata was included differed by source and by participant, and the metadata was provided uncurated.

Participants in the prospective study were aged 18 to 89 years, lived in about two dozen United States geographic areas, and enrolled through a virtual design. In the prospective study, participants were assigned to cohorts based on the clinical history participants reported in a screening survey and a study questionnaire. Recovered participants in ImmuneRACE Cohort 3 were defined by two consecutive negative NP/OP PCR tests, clearance by a healthcare professional, or resolution of symptoms. Mobile phlebotomists in the prospective study collected whole blood, serum and a nasopharyngeal or oropharyngeal swab from every participant. Additional blood draws and questionnaires over an approximately 2-month period could optionally be provided by prospective study participants. Before DNA extraction, prospective study blood samples were shipped either frozen or at room temperature. This clone was observed a handful of times. The antigen it recognizes is unknown. No qualities accompany the bases; no much larger clone lies one base away.

The sample consisted of PBMCs or T cells enriched from blood (not recorded which). Here the chain combines TRBV4-1 and TRBJ1-2; the D gene identity is not certain. The TCR was taken from a man aged 25-40 years who had recovered from COVID-19. For the CDR3, the sequence is CASSQDWAVNYGYTF. The DNA sequence follows: TGCGCCAGCAGCCAAGATTGGGCTGTGAACTATGGCTACACCTTC.